This TCR beta chain is drawn from a study of cytomegalovirus exposure and HLA in healthy donors. This CDR3 has 13 amino acids. Germline V gene data show CDR1 as SGHAT and CDR2 as FQNNGV. V lost 6 bases to trimming and J lost 1 base, with 10 bases between them. Study-level points and caveats: Previously analyzed data showed that most TCR beta V segments were productive at a frequency of about 90% or about 30%. The study labeled roughly 160 TCR beta chains cytomegalovirus-associated.

The primer mix had 60 Vbeta and 13 Jbeta primers. Measured with immunoSEQ multiplex PCR; TCRdb has only the in-frame clones, and not every one. The sample records about 90,000 clones, roughly 70% being singletons. This clone was counted once. The target antigen is unknown. This clonotype originated in a woman aged 18-30 years in good health and CMV-seropositive. The V and J genes are TRBV11-2 and TRBJ2-7; possible D gene TRBD1, 6 bases. Sample: PBMCs. The CDR3 nucleotides are TGTGCCAGCAGTCGGACAGAGTCCTACGAGCAGTACTTC. It translates to CASSRTESYEQYF. The entire variable domain, with the rest obtained from reference TRBV11-2 and TRBJ2-7, is as follows: EAGVAQSPRYKIIEKRQSVAFWCNPISGHATLYWYQQILGQGPKLLIQFQNNGVVDDSQLPKDRFSAERLKGVDSTLKIQPAKLEDSAVYLCASSRTESYEQYFGPGTRLTVT.